This record concerns one T cell receptor (beta chain) sequence. This sample is part of a study of blood T cell repertoires in COVID-19. The overall study: Material from acute and convalescent COVID-19 was sourced from the United States, Italy and Spain.

Germline lookup yields CDR1 WNHNN and CDR2 SYGVQD (reference sequence). The CDR3 totals 11 residues. The V end lost 6 bases, the J end lost 10 bases, and 11 bases lay between the germline ends. Using immunoSEQ multiplex PCR, the repertoire was profiled, and TCRdb retains in-frame clones only, with some absent. This sample yields 250,000 or so clones, of which about 82% are seen a single time; around 6.4% belongs to the top ten. What was sequenced was peripheral blood. This clonotype was sampled from an older woman with active or convalescent COVID-19. The genes are TRBV10-1 and TRBJ2-3; D perhaps matches TRBD1 (6 bases). The DNA for the CDR3 is TGCGCCAGCAGCAGGGGTAACGCGCAGTATTTT. Its protein product is CASSRGNAQYF.